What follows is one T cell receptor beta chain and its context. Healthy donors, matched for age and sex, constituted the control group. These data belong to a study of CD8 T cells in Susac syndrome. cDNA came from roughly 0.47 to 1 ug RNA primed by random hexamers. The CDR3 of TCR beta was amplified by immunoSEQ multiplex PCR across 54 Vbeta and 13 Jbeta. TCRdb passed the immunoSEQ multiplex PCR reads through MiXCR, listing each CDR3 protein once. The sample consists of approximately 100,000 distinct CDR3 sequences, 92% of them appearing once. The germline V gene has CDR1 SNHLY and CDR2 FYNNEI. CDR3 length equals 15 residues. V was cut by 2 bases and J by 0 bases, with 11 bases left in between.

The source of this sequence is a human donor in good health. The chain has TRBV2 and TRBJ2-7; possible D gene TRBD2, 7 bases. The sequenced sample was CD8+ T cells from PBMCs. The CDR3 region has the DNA TGTGCCAGCAGTGAAAGGGGGGGGAGCTCCTACGAGCAGTACTTC. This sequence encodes CASSERGGSSYEQYF.